The sample holds a few counts of the clone carrying this TCR beta chain. Its antigen is not identified. This CDR3 spans 12 amino acids. Germline CDR1 is KGHSH and CDR2 is LQKENI. V was clipped by 3 bases and J by 1 base, with 4 bases between them. This sample is part of a study of sequential checkpoint blockade in melanoma. Study background: Arm A got nivolumab then ipilimumab; arm B the reverse, 1:1. Overall study findings and caveats: Pretreatment TIL clonality tracked with response in the nivolumab-first arm.

Treatment noted: randomized to nivolumab then ipilimumab (arm A) or the reverse (arm B). None of the patients previously received DNA-damaging chemotherapy. Repertoires were generated with immunoSEQ multiplex PCR, while TCRdb's copy carries only in-frame clones and drops some. The sample contains thousands of clones, under 30% of which appear only once. The chain uses TRBV18 and TRBJ2-7, with no clear D. Sequencing used tumor tissue (inferred from file names), obtained from a patient given nivolumab and ipilimumab in sequence. The sequence derives from a human donor with melanoma. The CDR3 here is CASSPESYEQYF. In DNA, the CDR3 is TGTGCCAGCTCACCCGAGTCCTACGAGCAGTACTTC.